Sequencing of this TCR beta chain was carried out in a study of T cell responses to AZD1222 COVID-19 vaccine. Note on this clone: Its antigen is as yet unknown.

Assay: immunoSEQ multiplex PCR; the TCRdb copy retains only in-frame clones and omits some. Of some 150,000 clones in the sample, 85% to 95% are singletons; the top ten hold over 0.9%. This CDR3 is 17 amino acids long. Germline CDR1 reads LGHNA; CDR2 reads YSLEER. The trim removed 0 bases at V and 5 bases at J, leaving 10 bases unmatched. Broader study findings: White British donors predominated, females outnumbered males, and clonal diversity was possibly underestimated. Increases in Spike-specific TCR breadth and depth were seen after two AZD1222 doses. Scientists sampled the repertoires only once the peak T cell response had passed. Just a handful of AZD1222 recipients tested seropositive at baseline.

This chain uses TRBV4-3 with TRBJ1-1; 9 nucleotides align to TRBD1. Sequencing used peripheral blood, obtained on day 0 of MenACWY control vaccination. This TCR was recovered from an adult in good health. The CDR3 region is CASSQEPGTGLRTEAFF. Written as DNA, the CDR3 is TGCGCCAGCAGCCAAGAGCCCGGGACAGGGTTACGGACTGAAGCTTTCTTT.